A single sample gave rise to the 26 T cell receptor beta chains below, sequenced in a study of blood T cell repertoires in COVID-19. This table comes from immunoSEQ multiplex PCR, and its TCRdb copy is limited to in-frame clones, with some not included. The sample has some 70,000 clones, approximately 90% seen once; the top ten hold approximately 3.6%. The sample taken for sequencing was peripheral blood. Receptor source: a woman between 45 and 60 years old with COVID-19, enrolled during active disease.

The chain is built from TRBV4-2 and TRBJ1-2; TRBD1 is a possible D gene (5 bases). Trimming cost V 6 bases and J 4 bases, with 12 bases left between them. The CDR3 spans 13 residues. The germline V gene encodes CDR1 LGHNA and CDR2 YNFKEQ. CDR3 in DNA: TGTGCCAGCAGTCCTCGCGGGGGCTATGGCTACACCTTC. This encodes CASSPRGGYGYTF.

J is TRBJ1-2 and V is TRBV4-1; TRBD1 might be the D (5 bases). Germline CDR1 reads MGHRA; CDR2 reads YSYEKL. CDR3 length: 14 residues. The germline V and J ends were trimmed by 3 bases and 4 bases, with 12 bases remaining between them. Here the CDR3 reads CASSQDQGTYGYTF. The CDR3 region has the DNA TGCGCCAGCAGCCAGGACCAGGGAACCTATGGCTACACCTTC.

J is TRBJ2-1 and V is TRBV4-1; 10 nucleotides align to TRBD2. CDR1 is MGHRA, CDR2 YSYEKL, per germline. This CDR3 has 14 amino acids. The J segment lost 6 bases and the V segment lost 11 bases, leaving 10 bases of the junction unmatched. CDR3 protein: CASRESGRGNEQFF. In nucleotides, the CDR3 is TGCGCCTCGAGGGAAAGCGGGAGGGGCAATGAGCAGTTCTTC.

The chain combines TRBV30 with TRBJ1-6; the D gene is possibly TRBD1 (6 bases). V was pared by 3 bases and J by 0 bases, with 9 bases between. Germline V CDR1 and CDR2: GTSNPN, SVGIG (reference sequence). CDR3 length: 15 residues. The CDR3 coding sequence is TGTGCCTGGAGGGAGACAGGCTCCTATAATTCACCCCTCCACTTT. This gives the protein CAWRETGSYNSPLHF. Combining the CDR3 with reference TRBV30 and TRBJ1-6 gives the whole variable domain SQTIHQWPATLVQPVGSPLSLECTVEGTSNPNLYWYRQAAGRGLQLLFYSVGIGQISSEVPQNLSASRPQDRQFILSSKKLLLSDSGFYLCAWRETGSYNSPLHFGNGTRLTVT.

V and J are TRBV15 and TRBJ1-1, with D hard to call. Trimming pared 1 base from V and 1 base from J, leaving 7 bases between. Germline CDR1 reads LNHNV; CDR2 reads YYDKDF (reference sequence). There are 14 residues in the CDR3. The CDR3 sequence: CATSRVRENTEAFF. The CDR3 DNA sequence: TGTGCCACCAGCAGAGTTAGAGAGAACACTGAAGCTTTCTTT. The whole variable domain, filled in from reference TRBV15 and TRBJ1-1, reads DAMVIQNPRYQVTQFGKPVTLSCSQTLNHNVMYWYQQKSSQAPKLLFHYYDKDFNNEADTPDNFQSRRPNTSFCFLDIRSPGLGDTAMYLCATSRVRENTEAFFGQGTRLTVV.

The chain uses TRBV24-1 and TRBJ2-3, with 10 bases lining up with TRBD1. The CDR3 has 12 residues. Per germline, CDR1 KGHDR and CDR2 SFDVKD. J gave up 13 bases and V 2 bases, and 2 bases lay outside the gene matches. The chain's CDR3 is CATSDSGTGEYF. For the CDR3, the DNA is TGTGCCACCAGTGATTCCGGGACAGGGGAGTATTTT.

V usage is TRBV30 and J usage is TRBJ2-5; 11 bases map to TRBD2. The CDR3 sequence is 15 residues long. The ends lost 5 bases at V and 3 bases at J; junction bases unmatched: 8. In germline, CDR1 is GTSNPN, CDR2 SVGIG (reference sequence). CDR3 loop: CAWGTIAGGKETQYF. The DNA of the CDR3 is TGTGCCTGGGGCACTATAGCGGGAGGGAAAGAGACCCAGTACTTC.

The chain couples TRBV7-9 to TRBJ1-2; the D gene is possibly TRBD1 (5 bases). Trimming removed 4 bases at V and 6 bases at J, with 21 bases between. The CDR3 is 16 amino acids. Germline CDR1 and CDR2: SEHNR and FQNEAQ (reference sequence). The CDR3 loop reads CASSSLADLGGDGYTF. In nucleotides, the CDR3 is TGTGCCAGCAGCTCCTTGGCGGACCTTGGGGGGGATGGCTACACCTTC.

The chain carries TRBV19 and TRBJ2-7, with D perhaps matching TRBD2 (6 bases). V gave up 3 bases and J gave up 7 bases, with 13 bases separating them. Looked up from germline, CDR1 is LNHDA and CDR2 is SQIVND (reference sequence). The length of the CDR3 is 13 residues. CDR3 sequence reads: CASSIQLAREQYF. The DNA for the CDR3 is TGTGCCAGTAGTATTCAGCTAGCGAGGGAGCAGTACTTC.

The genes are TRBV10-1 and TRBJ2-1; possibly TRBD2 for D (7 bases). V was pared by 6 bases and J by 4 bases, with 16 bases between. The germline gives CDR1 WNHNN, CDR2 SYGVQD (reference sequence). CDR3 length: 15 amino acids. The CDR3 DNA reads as TGCGCCAGCAGCCTCGATCGGGGGGCGTACAATGAGCAGTTCTTC. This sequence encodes CASSLDRGAYNEQFF.

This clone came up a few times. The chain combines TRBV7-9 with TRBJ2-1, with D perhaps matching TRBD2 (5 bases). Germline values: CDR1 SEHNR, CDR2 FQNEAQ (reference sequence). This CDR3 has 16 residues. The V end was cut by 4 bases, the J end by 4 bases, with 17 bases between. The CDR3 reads CASSSRRSALYNEQFF. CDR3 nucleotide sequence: TGTGCCAGCAGCTCCCGGAGGTCCGCCCTATACAATGAGCAGTTCTTC.

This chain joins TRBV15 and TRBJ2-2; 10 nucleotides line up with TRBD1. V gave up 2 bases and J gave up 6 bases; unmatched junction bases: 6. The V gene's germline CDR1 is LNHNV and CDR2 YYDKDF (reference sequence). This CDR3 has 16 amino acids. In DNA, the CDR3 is TGTGCCACCAGCAGATCACGGACAGGGGGGTCCGGGGAGCTGTTTTTT. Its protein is CATSRSRTGGSGELFF.

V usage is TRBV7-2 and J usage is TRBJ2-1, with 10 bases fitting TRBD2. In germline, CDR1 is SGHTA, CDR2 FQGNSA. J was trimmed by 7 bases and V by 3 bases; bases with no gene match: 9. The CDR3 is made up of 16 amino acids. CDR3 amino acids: CASSFTLAGVGNEQFF. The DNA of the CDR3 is TGTGCCAGCAGCTTTACGCTAGCGGGAGTAGGAAATGAGCAGTTCTTC.

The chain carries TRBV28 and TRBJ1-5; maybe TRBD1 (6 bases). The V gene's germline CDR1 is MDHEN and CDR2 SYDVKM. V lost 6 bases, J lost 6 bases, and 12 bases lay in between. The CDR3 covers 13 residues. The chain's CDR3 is CASSRTDSQPQHF. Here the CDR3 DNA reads TGTGCCAGCAGCCGCACGGACAGTCAGCCCCAGCATTTT.

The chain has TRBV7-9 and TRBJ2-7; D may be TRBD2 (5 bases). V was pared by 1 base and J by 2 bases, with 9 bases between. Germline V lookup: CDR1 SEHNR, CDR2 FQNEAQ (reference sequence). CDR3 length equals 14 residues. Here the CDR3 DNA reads TGTGCCAGCAGCTTAGACGGGAACGCCTACGAGCAGTACTTC. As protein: CASSLDGNAYEQYF.

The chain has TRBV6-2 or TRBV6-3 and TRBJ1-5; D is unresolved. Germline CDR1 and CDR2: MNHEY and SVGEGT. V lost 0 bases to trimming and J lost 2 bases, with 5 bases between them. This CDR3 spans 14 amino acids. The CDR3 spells CASSYSRGNQPQHF. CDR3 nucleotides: TGTGCCAGCAGTTACTCGAGAGGCAATCAGCCCCAGCATTTT.

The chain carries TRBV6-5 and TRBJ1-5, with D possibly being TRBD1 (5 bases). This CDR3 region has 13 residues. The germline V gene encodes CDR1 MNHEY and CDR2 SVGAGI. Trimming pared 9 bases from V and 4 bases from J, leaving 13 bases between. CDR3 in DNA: TGTGCCAGTCGACAGAGTAATAATCAGCCCCAGCATTTT. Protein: CASRQSNNQPQHF.

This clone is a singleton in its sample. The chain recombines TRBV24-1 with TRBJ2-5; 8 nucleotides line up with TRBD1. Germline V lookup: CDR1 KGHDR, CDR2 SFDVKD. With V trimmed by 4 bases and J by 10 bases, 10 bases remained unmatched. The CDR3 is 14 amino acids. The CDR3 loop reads CATSERTGKGLQYF. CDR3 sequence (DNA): TGTGCCACCAGTGAACGGACAGGGAAGGGGCTCCAGTACTTC.

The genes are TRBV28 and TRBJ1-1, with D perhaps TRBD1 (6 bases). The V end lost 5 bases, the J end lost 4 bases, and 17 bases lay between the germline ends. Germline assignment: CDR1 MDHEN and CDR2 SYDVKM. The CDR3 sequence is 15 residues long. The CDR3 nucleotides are TGTGCCAGCAGTCTTGGGACACGAGGGAGCACTGAAGCTTTCTTT. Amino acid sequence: CASSLGTRGSTEAFF.

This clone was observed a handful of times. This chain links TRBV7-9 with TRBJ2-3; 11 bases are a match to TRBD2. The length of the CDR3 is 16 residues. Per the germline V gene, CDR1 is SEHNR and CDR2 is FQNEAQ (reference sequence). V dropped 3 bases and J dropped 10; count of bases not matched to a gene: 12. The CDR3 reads CASSFDVAGGPDAQYF. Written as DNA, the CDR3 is TGTGCCAGCAGCTTTGATGTAGCGGGAGGGCCCGATGCGCAGTATTTT.

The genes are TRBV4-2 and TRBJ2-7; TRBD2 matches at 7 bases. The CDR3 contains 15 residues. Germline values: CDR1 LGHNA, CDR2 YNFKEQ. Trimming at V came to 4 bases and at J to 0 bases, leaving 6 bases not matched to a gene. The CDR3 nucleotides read TGTGCCAGCAGCCTGGAGCGGGGCTCCTCCTACGAGCAGTACTTC. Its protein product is CASSLERGSSYEQYF.

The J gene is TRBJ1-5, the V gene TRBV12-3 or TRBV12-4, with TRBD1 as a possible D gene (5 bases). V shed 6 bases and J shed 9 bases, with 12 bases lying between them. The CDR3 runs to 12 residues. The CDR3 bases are TGTGCCAGCAGCCCCAGGGATTCGCCCCAGCATTTT. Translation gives CASSPRDSPQHF.

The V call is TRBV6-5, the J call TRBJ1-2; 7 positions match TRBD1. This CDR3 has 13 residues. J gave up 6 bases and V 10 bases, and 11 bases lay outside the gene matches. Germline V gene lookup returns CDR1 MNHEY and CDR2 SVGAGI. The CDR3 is CATSTGVSHGYTF. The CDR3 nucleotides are TGTGCCACCTCTACAGGGGTCTCGCATGGCTACACCTTC.

The CDR3 loop is CASSLLTGAYNEQFF. The CDR3 nucleotides are TGTGCCAGCAGCCTGCTCACAGGGGCCTACAATGAGCAGTTCTTC. The chain couples TRBV6-5 to TRBJ2-1; 7 nucleotides match TRBD1. The CDR3 consists of 15 residues. Germline CDR1 reads MNHEY; CDR2 reads SVGAGI. Trimming took 6 bases from V and 2 from J; bases not matched to a gene: 7.

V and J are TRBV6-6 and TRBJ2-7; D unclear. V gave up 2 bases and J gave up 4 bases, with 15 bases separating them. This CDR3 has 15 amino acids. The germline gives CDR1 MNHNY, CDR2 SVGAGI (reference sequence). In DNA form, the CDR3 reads TGTGCCAGCAGTTACAAACCGGTTCCGGGTTACGAGCAGTACTTC. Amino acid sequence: CASSYKPVPGYEQYF.

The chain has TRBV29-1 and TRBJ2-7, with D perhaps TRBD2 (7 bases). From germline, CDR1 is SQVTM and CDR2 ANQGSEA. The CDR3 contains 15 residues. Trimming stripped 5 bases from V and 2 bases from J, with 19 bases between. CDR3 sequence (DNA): TGCAGCGTTCAAAGGGGGGCTAGCGGCACCTACGAGCAGTACTTC. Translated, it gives CSVQRGASGTYEQYF.